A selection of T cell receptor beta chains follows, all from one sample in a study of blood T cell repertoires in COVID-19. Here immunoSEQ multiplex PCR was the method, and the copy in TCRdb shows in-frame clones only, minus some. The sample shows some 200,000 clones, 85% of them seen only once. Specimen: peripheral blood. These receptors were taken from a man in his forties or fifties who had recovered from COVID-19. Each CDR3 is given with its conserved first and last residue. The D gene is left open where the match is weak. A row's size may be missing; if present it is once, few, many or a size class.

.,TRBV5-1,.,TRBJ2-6,CASSLPFASSGANVLTF,TGCGCCAGCAGCTTACCGTTCGCGTCGTCTGGGGCCAACGTCCTGACTTTC
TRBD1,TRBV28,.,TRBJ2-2,CASSLTGTGDTGELFF,TGTGCCAGCAGTTTAACCGGGACAGGGGACACCGGGGAGCTGTTTTTT
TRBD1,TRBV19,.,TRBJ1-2,CASASGGTGVNYGYTF,TGTGCCAGTGCCTCGGGCGGGACAGGGGTTAACTATGGCTACACCTTC
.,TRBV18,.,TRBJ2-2,CASSRFSLNTGELFF,TGTGCCAGCTCACGGTTCTCGCTAAACACCGGGGAGCTGTTTTTT
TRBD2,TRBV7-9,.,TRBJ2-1,CASSPGLAEYNEQFF,TGTGCCAGCAGCCCGGGACTAGCGGAGTACAATGAGCAGTTCTTC
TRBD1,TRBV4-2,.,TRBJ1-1,CASSQIRTGSIEAFF,TGTGCCAGCAGCCAAATCAGGACAGGCAGCATTGAAGCTTTCTTT
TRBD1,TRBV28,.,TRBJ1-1,CASSFPGTGGWTEAFF,TGTGCCAGCAGTTTCCCCGGGACAGGGGGTTGGACTGAAGCTTTCTTT
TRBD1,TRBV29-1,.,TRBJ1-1,CSVDRGNLNTEAFF,TGCAGCGTTGACAGGGGGAACCTGAACACTGAAGCTTTCTTT
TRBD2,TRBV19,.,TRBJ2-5,CASKKRGQGQETQYF,TGTGCCAGTAAAAAGCGGGGGCAGGGCCAAGAGACCCAGTACTTC
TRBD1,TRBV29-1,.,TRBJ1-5,CSVGQGDQPQHF,TGCAGCGTTGGACAGGGGGATCAGCCCCAGCATTTT
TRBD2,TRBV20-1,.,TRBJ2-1,CSASGFSLAGATNEQFF,TGCAGTGCTAGTGGGTTCTCGCTAGCGGGAGCGACGAATGAGCAGTTCTTC
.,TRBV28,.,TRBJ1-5,CASSLEFRNQPQHF,TGTGCCAGCAGTTTAGAGTTTCGCAATCAGCCCCAGCATTTT
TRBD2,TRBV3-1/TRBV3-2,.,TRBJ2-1,CASSQRGRAGGYNEQFF,TGTGCCAGCAGCCAAAGAGGAAGAGCGGGAGGTTACAATGAGCAGTTCTTC
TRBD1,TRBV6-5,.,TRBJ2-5,CASRTGKETQYF,TGTGCCAGCCGGACAGGGAAAGAGACCCAGTACTTC
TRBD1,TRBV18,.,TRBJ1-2,CASSPRTGGPSYGYTF,TGTGCCAGCTCACCGCGGACAGGGGGCCCCAGCTATGGCTACACCTTC
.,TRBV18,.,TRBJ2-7,CASSPGGGEQYF,TGTGCCAGCTCACCAGGTGGGGGGGAGCAGTACTTC
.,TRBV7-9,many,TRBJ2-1,CASSSGGPLYNEQFF,TGTGCCAGCAGCTCCGGAGGGCCTCTATACAATGAGCAGTTCTTC
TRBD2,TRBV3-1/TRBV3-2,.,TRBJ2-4,CASKIAGGPNIQYF,TGTGCCAGCAAAATAGCGGGAGGGCCGAACATTCAGTACTTC
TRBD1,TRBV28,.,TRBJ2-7,CATHPRGLVTSYEQYF,TGTGCCACCCACCCGAGGGGGCTTGTAACTTCCTACGAGCAGTACTTC
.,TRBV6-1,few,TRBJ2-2,CASSDKNRIRTGELFF,TGTGCCAGCAGTGATAAAAATAGAATCCGTACCGGGGAGCTGTTTTTT
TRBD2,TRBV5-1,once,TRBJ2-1,CASRRTLTSGRRVSYNEQFF,TGCGCCAGCAGGCGAACCCTTACTAGCGGGAGAAGGGTCTCCTACAATGAGCAGTTCTTC
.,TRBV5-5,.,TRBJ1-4,CASSRSRGENEKLFF,TGTGCCAGCAGCCGATCGCGGGGGGAGAATGAAAAACTGTTTTTT
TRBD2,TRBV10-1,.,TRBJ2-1,CASSGASGTYNEQFF,TGCGCCAGCAGTGGGGCTAGCGGAACCTACAATGAGCAGTTCTTC
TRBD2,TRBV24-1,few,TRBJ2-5,CATSDLAEGETQYF,TGTGCCACCAGTGATCTAGCGGAGGGAGAGACCCAGTACTTC
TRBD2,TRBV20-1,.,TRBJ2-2,CSASGPPGLGVGELFF,TGCAGTGCTAGTGGACCCCCGGGACTAGGGGTCGGGGAGCTGTTTTTT
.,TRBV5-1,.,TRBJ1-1,CASSLSQDITEAFF,TGCGCCAGCAGCTTGTCTCAGGACATAACTGAAGCTTTCTTT
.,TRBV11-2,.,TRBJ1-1,CASSAGRTNTEAFF,TGCGCCAGCAGCGCGGGACGGACGAACACTGAAGCTTTCTTT
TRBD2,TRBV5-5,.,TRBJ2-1,CASTRTSGVSPSYNEQFF,TGTGCCAGCACCCGGACTAGCGGGGTCTCCCCCTCCTACAATGAGCAGTTCTTC